What follows is one T cell receptor beta chain and its context. Its antigen remains unknown. This record belongs to a study of cytomegalovirus exposure and HLA in healthy donors. Whole-study findings and limits: Across donors, most TCRs were seen rarely, yet some public ones were widespread.

In the PCR, 60 Vbeta and 13 Jbeta primers were used. TCRdb's table, derived via immunoSEQ multiplex PCR, lists solely in-frame clones and lacks some. The sample is made up of tens of thousands of clones, and the top ten hold 6.2% of it. Per germline, CDR1 MNHEY and CDR2 SVGAGI. The CDR3 has 15 amino acids. J was trimmed by 2 bases and V by 6 bases; bases with no gene match: 4. Sequencing input: PBMCs. The chain carries TRBV6-5 and TRBJ2-1, with 10 bases that match TRBD2. The origin of this receptor is a young man in good health and CMV-seronegative. The CDR3 protein is CASRPSGSTYNEQFF. CDR3 in DNA: TGTGCCAGCAGGCCTAGCGGGAGTACCTACAATGAGCAGTTCTTC.